This TCR beta chain comes out of a study of blood T cell repertoires in COVID-19. Trimming removed 2 bases from V and 0 bases from J, with 8 bases in between. The germline CDR1 and CDR2 sequences are SGDLS and YYNGEE. The CDR3 length is 14 residues. Only in-frame clones appear in the TCRdb table, and some are missing; sequencing was by immunoSEQ multiplex PCR. The sample records about 80,000 clones, around 78% being singletons. There are a few counts of this clone. This clonotype was sampled from a human donor in a cohort sampled during active COVID-19. This chain links TRBV9 with TRBJ1-1, with TRBD1 as a possible D gene (5 bases). Material for sequencing was peripheral blood. Here the CDR3 DNA reads TGTGCCAGCAGCGTGACAGATATGAACACTGAAGCTTTCTTT. Its protein is CASSVTDMNTEAFF. The full variable domain, completed using reference TRBV9 and TRBJ1-1, is DSGVTQTPKHLITATGQRVTLRCSPRSGDLSVYWYQQSLDQGLQFLIQYYNGEERAKGNILERFSAQQFPDLHSELNLSSLELGDSALYFCASSVTDMNTEAFFGQGTRLTVV.